This T cell receptor (beta chain) was identified in a study of identical twins. A universal primer site was added by template switching, and unique molecular identifiers were carried by the cDNA. TCRdb ran MiXCR on the 5' RACE reads and lists one entry per CDR3 protein. The table includes more than 200,000 distinct CDR3 sequences, around an eighth detected once. Whole-study results and caveats: The models systematically underestimated how much out-of-frame TCR alpha was shared in monozygotic twins. The same donors were not followed; conclusions instead depended on cross-sectional statistical analysis. Out-of-frame beta chain sequences displayed weaker excess sharing between twins.

The CDR3 spans 14 residues. Germline lookup yields CDR1 SGDLS and CDR2 YYNGEE. Trimming pared 0 bases from V and 5 bases from J, leaving 11 bases between. This clonotype was observed a handful of times. The antigen is not known. The TCR was taken from a woman younger than 35 in good health. The rearrangement uses TRBV9 and TRBJ2-5, with D possibly matching TRBD1 (6 bases). Sequenced: memory (CD45RO+) T cells sorted from blood. The CDR3 DNA reads as TGTGCCAGCAGCGTAGGGGCAGGGGCTGAGACCCAGTACTTC. It yields the protein CASSVGAGAETQYF.